Detailed here is one T cell receptor (beta chain). Its specificity is unknown. CDR3 size: 16 residues. CDR1 is SGHRS, CDR2 YFSETQ, per germline. V was clipped by 4 bases and J by 2 bases; unmatched bases: 8. This specimen comes from a study of T cell responses to AZD1222 COVID-19 vaccine. Profiling relied on immunoSEQ multiplex PCR, and the TCRdb table lists in-frame clones only, not all of them. This sample yields over 95,000 clones, of which approximately 91% are seen a single time; just over 8% belongs to the top ten. Study outcomes and limitations: Repertoire samples came only from after the peak T cell response.

Sample: peripheral blood, taken 28 days after the second AZD1222 dose. This receptor was identified in an adult who received the AZD1222 COVID-19 vaccine. This chain links TRBV5-1 with TRBJ2-3; 9 bases match TRBD2. CDR3 sequence reads: CASSMGLARLTDTQYF. CDR3 in DNA: TGCGCCAGCAGCATGGGACTAGCCCGGCTCACAGATACGCAGTATTTT.